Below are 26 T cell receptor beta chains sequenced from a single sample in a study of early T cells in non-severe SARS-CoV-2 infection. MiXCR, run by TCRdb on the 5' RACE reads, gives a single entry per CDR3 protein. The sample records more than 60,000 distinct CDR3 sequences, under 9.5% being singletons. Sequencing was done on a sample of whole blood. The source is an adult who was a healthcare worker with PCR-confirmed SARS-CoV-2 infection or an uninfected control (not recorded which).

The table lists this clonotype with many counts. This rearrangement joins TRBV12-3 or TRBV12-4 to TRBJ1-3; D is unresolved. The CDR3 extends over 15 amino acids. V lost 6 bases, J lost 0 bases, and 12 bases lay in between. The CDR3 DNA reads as TGTGCCAGCAGACATCGGACGGGCTCTGGAAACACCATATATTTT. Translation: CASRHRTGSGNTIYF.

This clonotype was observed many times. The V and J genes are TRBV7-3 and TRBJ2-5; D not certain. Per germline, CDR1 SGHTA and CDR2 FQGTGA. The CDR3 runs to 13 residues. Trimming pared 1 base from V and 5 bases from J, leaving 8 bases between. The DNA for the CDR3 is TGTGCCAGCAGCTTAAATCCTAGGGAGACCCAGTACTTC. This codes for CASSLNPRETQYF. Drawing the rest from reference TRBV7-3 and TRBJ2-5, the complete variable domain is GAGVSQTPSNKVTEKGKYVELRCDPISGHTALYWYRQSLGQGPEFLIYFQGTGAADDSGLPNDRFFAVRPEGSVSTLKIQRTERGDSAVYLCASSLNPRETQYFGPGTRLLVL.

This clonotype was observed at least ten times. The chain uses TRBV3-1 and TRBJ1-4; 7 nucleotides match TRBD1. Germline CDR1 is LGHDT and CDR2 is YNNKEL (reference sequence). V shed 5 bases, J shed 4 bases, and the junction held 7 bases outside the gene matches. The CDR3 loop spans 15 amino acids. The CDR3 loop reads CASSADRAFNEKLFF. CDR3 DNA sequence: TGTGCCAGCAGCGCCGACAGGGCTTTTAATGAAAAACTGTTTTTT. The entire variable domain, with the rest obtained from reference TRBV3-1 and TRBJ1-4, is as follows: DTAVSQTPKYLVTQMGNDKSIKCEQNLGHDTMYWYKQDSKKFLKIMFSYNNKELIINETVPNRFSPKSPDKAHLNLHINSLELGDSAVYFCASSADRAFNEKLFFGSGTQLSVL.

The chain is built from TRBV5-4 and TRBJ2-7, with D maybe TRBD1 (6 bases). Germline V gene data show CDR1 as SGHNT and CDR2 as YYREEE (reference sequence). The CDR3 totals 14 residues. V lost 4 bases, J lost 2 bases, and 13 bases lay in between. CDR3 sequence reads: CASSPDSSAYEQYF. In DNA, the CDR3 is TGTGCCAGCAGCCCGGACAGCTCAGCCTACGAGCAGTACTTC. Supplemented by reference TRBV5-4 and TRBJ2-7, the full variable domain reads ETGVTQSPTHLIKTRGQQVTLRCSSQSGHNTVSWYQQALGQGPQFIFQYYREEENGRGNFPPRFSGLQFPNYSSELNVNALELDDSALYLCASSPDSSAYEQYFGPGTRLTVT.

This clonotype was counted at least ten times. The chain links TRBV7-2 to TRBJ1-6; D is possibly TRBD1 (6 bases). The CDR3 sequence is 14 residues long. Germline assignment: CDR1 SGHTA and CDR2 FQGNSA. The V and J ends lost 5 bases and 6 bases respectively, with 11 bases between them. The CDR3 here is CASSRQVLNSPLHF. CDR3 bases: TGTGCCAGCAGCAGACAGGTCCTTAATTCACCCCTCCACTTT.

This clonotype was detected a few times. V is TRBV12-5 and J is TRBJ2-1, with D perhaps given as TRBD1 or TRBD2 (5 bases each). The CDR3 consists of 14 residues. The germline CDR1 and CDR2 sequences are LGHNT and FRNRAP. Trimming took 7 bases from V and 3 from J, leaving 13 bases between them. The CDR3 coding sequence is TGTGCTAGTGTCCCGAGAGGGGACTACAATGAGCAGTTCTTC. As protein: CASVPRGDYNEQFF.

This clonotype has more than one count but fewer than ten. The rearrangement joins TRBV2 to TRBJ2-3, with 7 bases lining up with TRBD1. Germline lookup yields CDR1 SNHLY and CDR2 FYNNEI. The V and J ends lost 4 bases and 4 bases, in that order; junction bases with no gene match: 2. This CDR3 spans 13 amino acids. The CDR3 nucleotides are TGTGCCAGCAGTGCTCAGGGGGCAGATACGCAGTATTTT. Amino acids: CASSAQGADTQYF.

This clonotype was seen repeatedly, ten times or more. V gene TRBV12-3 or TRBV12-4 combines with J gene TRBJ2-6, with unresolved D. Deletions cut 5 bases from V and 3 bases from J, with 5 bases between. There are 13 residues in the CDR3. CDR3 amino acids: CASSPVGANVLTF. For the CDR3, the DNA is TGTGCCAGCAGTCCAGTTGGGGCCAACGTCCTGACTTTC.

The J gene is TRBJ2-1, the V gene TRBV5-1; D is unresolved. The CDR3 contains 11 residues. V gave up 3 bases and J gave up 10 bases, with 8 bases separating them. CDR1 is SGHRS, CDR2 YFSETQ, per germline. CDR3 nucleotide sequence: TGCGCCAGCAGCTCGGCAGACGAGCAGTTCTTC. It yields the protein CASSSADEQFF.

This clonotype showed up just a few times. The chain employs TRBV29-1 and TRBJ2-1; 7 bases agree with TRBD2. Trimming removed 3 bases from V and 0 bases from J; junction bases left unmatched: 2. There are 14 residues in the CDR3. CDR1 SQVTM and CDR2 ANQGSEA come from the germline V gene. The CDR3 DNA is TGCAGCGTTGAGTCGGGAGGCTCCTACAATGAGCAGTTCTTC. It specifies CSVESGGSYNEQFF.

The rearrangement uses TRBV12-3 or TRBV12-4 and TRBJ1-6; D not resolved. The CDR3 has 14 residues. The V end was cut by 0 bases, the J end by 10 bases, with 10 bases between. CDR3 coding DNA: TGTGCCAGCAGTTTAGCCCTCCTGGGCTCACCCCTCCACTTT. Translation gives CASSLALLGSPLHF.

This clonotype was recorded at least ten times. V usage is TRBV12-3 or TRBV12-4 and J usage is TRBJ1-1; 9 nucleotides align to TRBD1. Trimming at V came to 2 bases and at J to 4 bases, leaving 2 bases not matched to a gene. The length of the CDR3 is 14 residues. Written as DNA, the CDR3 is TGTGCCAGCAGTTTACGGACAGGGGTCACTGAAGCTTTCTTT. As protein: CASSLRTGVTEAFF.

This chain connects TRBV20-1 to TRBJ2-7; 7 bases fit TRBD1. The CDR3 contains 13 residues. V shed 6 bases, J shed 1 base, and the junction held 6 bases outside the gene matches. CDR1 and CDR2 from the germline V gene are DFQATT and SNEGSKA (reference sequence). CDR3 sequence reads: CSANRGTSYEQYF. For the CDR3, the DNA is TGCAGTGCAAACAGGGGAACTTCCTACGAGCAGTACTTC.

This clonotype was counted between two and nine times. This CDR3 reads CASSIAGGGNEQFF. The CDR3 DNA sequence: TGTGCCAGCAGTATAGCGGGAGGGGGCAATGAGCAGTTCTTC. The rearrangement links TRBV6-5 to TRBJ2-1; 11 bases agree with TRBD2. Germline assignment: CDR1 MNHEY and CDR2 SVGAGI. V shed 5 bases, J shed 6 bases, and the junction held 3 bases outside the gene matches. The CDR3 consists of 14 residues.

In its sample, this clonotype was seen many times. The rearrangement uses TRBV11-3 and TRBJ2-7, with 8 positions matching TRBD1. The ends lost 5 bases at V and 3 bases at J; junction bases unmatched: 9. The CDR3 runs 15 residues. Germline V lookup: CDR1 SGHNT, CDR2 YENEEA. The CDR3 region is CASSPGGTGSYEQYF. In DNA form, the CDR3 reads TGTGCCAGCAGCCCAGGGGGCACAGGGAGCTACGAGCAGTACTTC.

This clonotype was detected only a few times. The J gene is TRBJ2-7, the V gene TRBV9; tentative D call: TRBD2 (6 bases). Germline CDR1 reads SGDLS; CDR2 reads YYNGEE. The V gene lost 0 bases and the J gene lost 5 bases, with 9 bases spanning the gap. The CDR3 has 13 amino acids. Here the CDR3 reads CASSVVPGDEQYF. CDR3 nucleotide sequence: TGTGCCAGCAGCGTAGTTCCGGGAGACGAGCAGTACTTC.

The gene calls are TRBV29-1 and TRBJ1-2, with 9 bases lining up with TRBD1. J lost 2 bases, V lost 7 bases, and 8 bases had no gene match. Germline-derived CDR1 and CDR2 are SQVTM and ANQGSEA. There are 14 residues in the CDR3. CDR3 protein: CSAVGQGYNYGYTF. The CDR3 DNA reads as TGCAGCGCCGTTGGACAGGGGTACAACTATGGCTACACCTTC.

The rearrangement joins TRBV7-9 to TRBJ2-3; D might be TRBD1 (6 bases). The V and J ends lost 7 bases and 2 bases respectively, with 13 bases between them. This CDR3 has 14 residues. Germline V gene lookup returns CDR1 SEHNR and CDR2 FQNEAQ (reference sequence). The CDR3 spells CASTIGQNTDTQYF. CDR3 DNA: TGTGCCAGCACAATCGGACAGAACACAGATACGCAGTATTTT.

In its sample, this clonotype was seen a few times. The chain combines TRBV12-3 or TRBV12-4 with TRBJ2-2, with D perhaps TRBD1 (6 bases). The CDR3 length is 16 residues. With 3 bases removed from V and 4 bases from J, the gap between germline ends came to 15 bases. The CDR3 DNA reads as TGTGCCAGCAGTTTCAGCGCAGGGGCGGGCACCGGGGAGCTGTTTTTT. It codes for CASSFSAGAGTGELFF.

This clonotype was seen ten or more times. This CDR3 reads CASSQGRDQPQHF. Here the CDR3 DNA reads TGTGCCAGCAGCCAAGGGCGGGATCAGCCCCAGCATTTT. This sequence joins TRBV3-1 and TRBJ1-5; D uncertain. Trimming removed 1 base at V and 5 bases at J, with 6 bases between. The CDR3 spans 13 residues. Per the germline V gene, CDR1 is LGHDT and CDR2 is YNNKEL (reference sequence).

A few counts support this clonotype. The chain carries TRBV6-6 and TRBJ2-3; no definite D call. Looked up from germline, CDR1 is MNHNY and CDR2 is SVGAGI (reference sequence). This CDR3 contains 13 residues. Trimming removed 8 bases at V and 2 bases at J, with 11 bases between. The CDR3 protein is CASGIPSTDTQYF. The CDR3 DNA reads TGTGCCAGCGGGATCCCCTCCACAGATACGCAGTATTTT.

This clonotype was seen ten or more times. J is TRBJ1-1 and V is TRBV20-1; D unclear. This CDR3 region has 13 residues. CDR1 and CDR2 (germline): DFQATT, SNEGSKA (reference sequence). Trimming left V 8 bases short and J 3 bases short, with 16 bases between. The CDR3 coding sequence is TGCAGTAGCTCTTTTATGCAGGACACTGAAGCTTTCTTT. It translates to CSSSFMQDTEAFF.

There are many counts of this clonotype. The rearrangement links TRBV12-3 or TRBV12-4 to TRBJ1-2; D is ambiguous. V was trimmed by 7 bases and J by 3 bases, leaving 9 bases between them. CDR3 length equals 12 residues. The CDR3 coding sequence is TGTGCCAGCACCGAGGGAGACTATGGCTACACCTTC. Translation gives CASTEGDYGYTF.

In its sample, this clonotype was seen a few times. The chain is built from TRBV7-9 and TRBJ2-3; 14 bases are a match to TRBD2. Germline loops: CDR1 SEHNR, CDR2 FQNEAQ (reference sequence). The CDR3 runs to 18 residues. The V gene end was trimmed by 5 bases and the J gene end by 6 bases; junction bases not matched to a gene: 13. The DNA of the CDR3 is TGTGCCAGCAGCCCACGAAGACTAGCGGGGGGGCGTGGTGATACGCAGTATTTT. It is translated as CASSPRRLAGGRGDTQYF.

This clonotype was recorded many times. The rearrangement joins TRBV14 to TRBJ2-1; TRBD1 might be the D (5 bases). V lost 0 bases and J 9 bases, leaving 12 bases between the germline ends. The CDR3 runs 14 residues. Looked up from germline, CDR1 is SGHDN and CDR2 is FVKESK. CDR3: CASSQDHRWAEQFF. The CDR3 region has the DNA TGTGCCAGCAGCCAAGATCACAGGTGGGCTGAGCAGTTCTTC.

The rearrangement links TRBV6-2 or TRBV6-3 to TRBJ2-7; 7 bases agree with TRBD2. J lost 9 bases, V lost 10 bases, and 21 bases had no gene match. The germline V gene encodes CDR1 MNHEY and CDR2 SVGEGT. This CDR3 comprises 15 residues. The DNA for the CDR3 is TGTGCCACCCAGCGGGATCGGGGGTCCGACCTCAGGCAGTACTTC. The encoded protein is CATQRDRGSDLRQYF.